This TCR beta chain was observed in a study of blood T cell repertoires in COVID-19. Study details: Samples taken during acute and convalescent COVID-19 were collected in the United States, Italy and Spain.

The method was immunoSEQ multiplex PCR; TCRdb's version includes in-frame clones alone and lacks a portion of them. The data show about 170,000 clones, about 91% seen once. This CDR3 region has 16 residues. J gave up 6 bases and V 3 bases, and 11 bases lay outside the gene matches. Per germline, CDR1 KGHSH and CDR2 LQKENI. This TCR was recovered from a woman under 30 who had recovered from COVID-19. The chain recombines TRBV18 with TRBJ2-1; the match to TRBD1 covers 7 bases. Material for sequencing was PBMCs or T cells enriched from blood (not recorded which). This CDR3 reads CASSPRTGVNSNEQFF. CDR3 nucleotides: TGTGCCAGCTCACCGAGAACAGGGGTAAATAGCAATGAGCAGTTCTTC.